Following are 17 T cell receptor beta chains from one sample sequenced in a study of T cell responses to AZD1222 COVID-19 vaccine (dated by TCRdb to about 2021). The time point label here, explained by the study, means: about 28 days (+/-7) after the second vaccine dose. This sample's treatment or condition label indicates: meningococcal conjugate vaccine given as trial control. Libraries were constructed by the immunoSEQ multiplex PCR assay. The source is immuneACCESS, and TCRdb retained only in-frame sequences with V and J called. Part of the clones is not carried over; for the studies checked, unresolved V genes explain less than half of this, and the remainder is unexplained. For this sample the table gives 200,000 to 250,000 clones, of which around 94% were detected only once. Around 1.7% of the sample is taken by the ten largest. This specimen consisted of peripheral blood, obtained 28 days after the second dose of the MenACWY control vaccine. These receptors came from an adult who received the MenACWY meningococcal vaccine as a control.

V usage is TRBV30 and J usage is TRBJ2-7; the match to TRBD2 covers 10 bases. The CDR3 consists of 16 residues. The ends lost 2 bases at V and 3 bases at J; junction bases unmatched: 10. CDR1 and CDR2 (germline): GTSNPN, SVGIG (reference sequence). The chain's CDR3 is CAWSQGLASFGYEQYF. CDR3 coding DNA: TGTGCCTGGAGTCAGGGACTAGCGAGCTTTGGCTACGAGCAGTACTTC.

The gene calls are TRBV7-9 and TRBJ1-6; D is possibly TRBD1 (6 bases). Germline CDR1 and CDR2: SEHNR and FQNEAQ (reference sequence). This CDR3 spans 12 amino acids. Trimming removed 8 bases at V and 12 bases at J, with 14 bases between. The CDR3 DNA reads TGTGCCAGCGGAACGGACAGCCAACCCCTCCACTTT. The encoded protein is CASGTDSQPLHF.

The chain links TRBV7-9 to TRBJ2-5; tentatively, D is TRBD2 (6 bases). The V end lost 7 bases, the J end lost 4 bases, and 22 bases lay between the germline ends. The germline V gene has CDR1 SEHNR and CDR2 FQNEAQ (reference sequence). The CDR3 consists of 16 residues. CDR3 protein: CASKARGTLEGETQYF. CDR3 sequence (DNA): TGTGCCAGCAAAGCCCGCGGGACCCTCGAGGGAGAGACCCAGTACTTC.

This rearrangement joins TRBV7-8 to TRBJ2-5; 9 bases line up with TRBD1. The germline gives CDR1 SGHVS, CDR2 FQNEAQ. This CDR3 contains 14 residues. V lost 5 bases, J lost 5 bases, and 6 bases stayed unmatched. CDR3 in amino acids: CASSQYDRGETQYF. The CDR3 bases are TGTGCCAGCAGCCAGTACGACAGGGGGGAGACCCAGTACTTC.

The V call is TRBV9, the J call TRBJ1-3; D remains ambiguous. The CDR3 is 14 amino acids. The V gene's germline CDR1 is SGDLS and CDR2 YYNGEE. V was pared by 7 bases and J by 0 bases, with 11 bases between. CDR3 in amino acids: CASGRTNSGNTIYF. The CDR3, as DNA: TGTGCCAGCGGCCGAACAAACTCTGGAAACACCATATATTTT.

This clone was seen a handful of times. The V and J genes are TRBV28 and TRBJ2-7, with unresolved D. V lost 1 base and J lost 3, with 10 bases in between. The CDR3 totals 14 residues. The germline V gene encodes CDR1 MDHEN and CDR2 SYDVKM. DNA of the CDR3: TGTGCCAGCAGTTTATCCCTGGACGTCTACGAGCAGTACTTC. Translation: CASSLSLDVYEQYF.

The chain employs TRBV11-3 and TRBJ2-7, with D perhaps matching TRBD2 (6 bases). The CDR3 totals 13 residues. Germline lookup yields CDR1 SGHNT and CDR2 YENEEA. The ends were cut back, 6 bases at V and 3 bases at J, with 12 bases in the middle. In DNA, the CDR3 is TGTGCCAGCAGTGCGTCGGGGGACTACGAGCAGTACTTC. Its translation: CASSASGDYEQYF. The entire variable domain, with the rest obtained from reference TRBV11-3 and TRBJ2-7, is as follows: EAGVVQSPRYKIIEKKQPVAFWCNPISGHNTLYWYLQNLGQGPELLIRYENEEAVDDSQLPKDRFSAERLKGVDSTLKIQPAELGDSAVYLCASSASGDYEQYFGPGTRLTVT.

The chain employs TRBV19 and TRBJ2-7, with TRBD1 as a possible D gene (5 bases). The CDR3 is 13 amino acids. Per the germline V gene, CDR1 is LNHDA and CDR2 is SQIVND (reference sequence). V dropped 1 base and J dropped 2 bases, with 6 bases sitting between them. The CDR3: CASSIGQPYEQYF. The CDR3 DNA reads TGTGCCAGTAGTATAGGACAGCCCTACGAGCAGTACTTC.

This chain uses TRBV5-4 with TRBJ2-7; 7 nucleotides align to TRBD1. The germline V gene encodes CDR1 SGHNT and CDR2 YYREEE (reference sequence). V shed 2 bases and J 4 bases; nucleotides not matched to a gene: 9. The CDR3 consists of 15 residues. In nucleotides, the CDR3 is TGTGCCAGCAGCTTCAACAGGGGTGCATTATACGAGCAGTACTTC. It specifies CASSFNRGALYEQYF.

This chain connects TRBV28 to TRBJ1-5, with 9 bases that match TRBD1. Germline-derived CDR1 and CDR2 are MDHEN and SYDVKM. CDR3 length equals 18 residues. Unmatched junction bases numbered 9, after V lost 3 bases and J lost 0 bases. Here the CDR3 DNA reads TGTGCCAGCAGTTTCGGGACAGGGAGGCCCCATAGCAATCAGCCCCAGCATTTT. This codes for CASSFGTGRPHSNQPQHF.

The chain uses TRBV12-5 and TRBJ2-3; 13 bases match TRBD2. Losses at the gene ends were 0 bases for V and 6 bases for J; bases not matched to a gene: 3. The CDR3 covers 16 residues. Germline V lookup: CDR1 LGHNT, CDR2 FRNRAP. The DNA of the CDR3 is TGTGCTAGTGGTTTGGTACTAGCGGGGGGGCCTGATACGCAGTATTTT. Its translation: CASGLVLAGGPDTQYF.

This chain connects TRBV28 to TRBJ1-2, with 12 bases identical to TRBD1. With 6 bases clipped from V and 9 bases from J, the junction kept 8 bases outside the gene matches. CDR3 size: 14 residues. The germline CDR1 and CDR2 sequences are MDHEN and SYDVKM. CDR3 residues: CASSWGQGARSYTF. CDR3 DNA: TGTGCCAGCAGCTGGGGACAGGGGGCTCGGAGCTACACCTTC.

In DNA, the CDR3 is TGTGCCAGCGGCCCGACTGGAACCTCCTTGAATGAGCAGTTCTTC. Encoded protein: CASGPTGTSLNEQFF. The J gene is TRBJ2-1, the V gene TRBV28; D gene ambiguous. The CDR3 is made up of 15 amino acids. Germline loops: CDR1 MDHEN, CDR2 SYDVKM. Trimming cost V 8 bases and J 7 bases, with 21 bases left between them. Variable domain in full (rest from reference TRBV28 and TRBJ2-1): DVKVTQSSRYLVKRTGEKVFLECVQDMDHENMFWYRQDPGLGLRLIYFSYDVKMKEKGDIPEGYSVSREKKERFSLILESASTNQTSMYLCASGPTGTSLNEQFFGPGTRLTVL.

The rearrangement uses TRBV23-1 and TRBJ2-7; 9 nucleotides align to TRBD2. TRBV23-1 carries the ORF label, with uncertain function. The CDR3 sequence is 17 residues long. The trim removed 4 bases at V and 3 bases at J, leaving 13 bases unmatched. CDR3 in DNA: TGCGCCAGCAGTCGCGGCACTCTTAGCGGGAGACTCTACGAGCAGTACTTC. Its protein is CASSRGTLSGRLYEQYF.

This rearrangement joins TRBV9 to TRBJ2-5, with D unclear. The germline gives CDR1 SGDLS, CDR2 YYNGEE. V lost 0 bases and J 2 bases, leaving 11 bases between the germline ends. There are 15 residues in the CDR3. The CDR3 sequence: CASSVDSRRQETQYF. Here the CDR3 DNA reads TGTGCCAGCAGCGTAGACTCGCGGAGACAAGAGACCCAGTACTTC. Variable domain in full (rest from reference TRBV9 and TRBJ2-5): DSGVTQTPKHLITATGQRVTLRCSPRSGDLSVYWYQQSLDQGLQFLIQYYNGEERAKGNILERFSAQQFPDLHSELNLSSLELGDSALYFCASSVDSRRQETQYFGPGTRLLVL.

This sequence joins TRBV19 and TRBJ1-5, with unresolved D. V was cut by 3 bases and J by 4 bases, with 10 bases left in between. The germline V gene encodes CDR1 LNHDA and CDR2 SQIVND (reference sequence). This CDR3 has 14 amino acids. CDR3: CASSMFGGNQPQHF. In DNA, the CDR3 is TGTGCCAGTAGTATGTTCGGCGGGAATCAGCCCCAGCATTTT.

The gene calls are TRBV7-9 and TRBJ1-5; the D gene is possibly TRBD1 (5 bases). The V end was cut by 2 bases, the J end by 5 bases, with 10 bases between. Germline V gene sequence: CDR1 SEHNR, CDR2 FQNEAQ (reference sequence). This CDR3 is 14 amino acids long. Here the CDR3 DNA reads TGTGCCAGCAGCTTATCAGGGTTCGATCAGCCCCAGCATTTT. Translated, it gives CASSLSGFDQPQHF.